Presented here are 9 T cell receptor beta chains from one specimen sequenced in a study of blood T cell repertoires in COVID-19 (dated by TCRdb to the early 2020s). The library relied on the immunoSEQ multiplex PCR assay. TCRdb took over this immuneACCESS table, retaining in-frame rearrangements with V and J assigned. Such tables are incomplete; in checked studies, under half of the missing clones stem from an unresolved V gene, and the remainder is unexplained. The sample profile shows 80,000 or so clones; 81% of them were found once. The biggest ten clones account for approximately 44% of the sample. The material sequenced was peripheral blood. Receptor source: a man at least 80 years old with acute or convalescent COVID-19.

This clone was observed once. This sequence joins TRBV2 and TRBJ2-1; TRBD2 is a possible D gene (6 bases). The length of the CDR3 is 16 residues. Germline V lookup: CDR1 SNHLY, CDR2 FYNNEI. V was shortened by 6 bases and J by 0 bases, with 15 bases between the two germline ends. This CDR3 reads CASSRTSGSSYNEQFF. CDR3 bases: TGTGCCAGCAGCAGAACTTCCGGGAGCTCCTACAATGAGCAGTTCTTC.

This clone was detected a few times. This chain links TRBV7-9 with TRBJ1-4, with D uncertain. V lost 1 base and J 8 bases, leaving 5 bases between the germline ends. This CDR3 has 12 residues. Germline V CDR1 and CDR2: SEHNR, FQNEAQ (reference sequence). The CDR3 DNA is TGTGCCAGCAGCTTAGTGCGCGAAAAACTGTTTTTT. Its translation: CASSLVREKLFF.

The chain is built from TRBV4-3 and TRBJ2-1, with TRBD2 identical over 11 bases. Trimming cost V 1 base and J 5 bases; bases outside gene matches: 7. The CDR3 extends over 17 amino acids. Per the germline V gene, CDR1 is LGHNA and CDR2 is YSLEER. The CDR3, as DNA: TGCGCCAGCAGCCAAGCCCAGACTAGCGGGAAAGACAATGAGCAGTTCTTC. Amino acids: CASSQAQTSGKDNEQFF.

The V and J genes are TRBV28 and TRBJ1-2; 8 bases match TRBD1. Germline lookup yields CDR1 MDHEN and CDR2 SYDVKM. The CDR3 totals 14 residues. V was clipped by 2 bases and J by 3 bases; unmatched bases: 2. DNA for the CDR3: TGTGCCAGCAGTTTACAGGGGGCCGACTATGGCTACACCTTC. Its translation: CASSLQGADYGYTF.

The sample holds one count of this clone. The rearrangement uses TRBV7-3 and TRBJ1-1, with a possible D match to TRBD1 (5 bases). The CDR3 sequence is 14 residues long. Trimming shortened V by 4 bases and J by 4 bases, and 13 bases separated the two germline ends. CDR1 and CDR2 from the germline V gene are SGHTA and FQGTGA. CDR3 DNA sequence: TGTGCCAGCAGCTCCCGGGTAGGGGCCACTGAAGCTTTCTTT. It specifies CASSSRVGATEAFF.

The V gene is TRBV6-6, the J gene TRBJ1-1; 8 nucleotides agree with TRBD1. The CDR3 spans 15 residues. The J segment lost 3 bases and the V segment lost 6 bases, leaving 9 bases of the junction unmatched. The germline V gene encodes CDR1 MNHNY and CDR2 SVGAGI (reference sequence). The CDR3 reads CASRPGQVTDTEAFF. DNA of the CDR3: TGTGCCAGCAGGCCGGGACAGGTAACTGACACTGAAGCTTTCTTT.

This clone was observed a single time. The V call is TRBV29-1, the J call TRBJ2-7; weak D call: TRBD2 (6 bases). In germline, CDR1 is SQVTM, CDR2 ANQGSEA. The CDR3 is 16 residues long. V lost 0 bases and J lost 0, with 15 bases in between. This CDR3 reads CSVEDKVAGSSYEQYF. The CDR3 DNA reads TGCAGCGTTGAAGATAAGGTGGCGGGGAGCTCCTACGAGCAGTACTTC.

The chain uses TRBV27 and TRBJ2-1, with TRBD1 identical over 9 bases. Losses at the gene ends were 8 bases for V and 7 bases for J; bases not matched to a gene: 12. This CDR3 spans 15 amino acids. CDR1 is MNHEY and CDR2 is SMNVEV in the germline V gene (reference sequence). The CDR3 sequence: CASREGTGMVNEQFF. CDR3 bases: TGTGCCAGCCGCGAAGGGACAGGGATGGTTAATGAGCAGTTCTTC.

V and J are TRBV11-3 and TRBJ1-1; no definite D call. The germline V gene has CDR1 SGHNT and CDR2 YENEEA. The length of the CDR3 is 13 residues. V was cut by 2 bases and J by 0 bases, with 4 bases left in between. CDR3 region: CASSLFMNTEAFF. In DNA, the CDR3 is TGTGCCAGCAGCTTATTTATGAACACTGAAGCTTTCTTT.